A selection of T cell receptor beta chains follows, all from one sample in a study of radiation and T cells in renal cell carcinoma. Data came from immunoSEQ multiplex PCR; TCRdb stores just in-frame clones and leaves some out. Here the sample spans approximately 150,000 clones, 65% to 90% being singletons. The specimen was blood, collected from a patient whose treatment included radiotherapy and nephrectomy. The origin of the receptors is a woman aged 50 to 60 with renal cell carcinoma. The CDR3 runs from the conserved cysteine through the conserved F or W. The D gene is left open where the match is weak.

>13|TRBV28|TRBD1
CASTLPRTGNAFF
>15|TRBV5-1|NA
CASSLGSRQWDGYTF
>15|TRBV11-2|NA
CASSTPTPKGRVAFF
>16|TRBV2|TRBD2
CASSVPSGGSGDTQYF
>13|TRBV27|TRBD1
CASSFQGAGGYTF
>15|TRBV21-1|NA
CASSHPHRRDTEAFF
>15|TRBV19|TRBD2
CASSRSGRLADTQYF
>16|TRBV5-1|TRBD1
CASSSADRGLPTEAFF
>16|TRBV7-9|TRBD1
CASSLAVGQGTQPQHF
>15|TRBV5-1|NA
CASSPLQTGTGELFF
>12|TRBV6-4|TRBD2
CASSGPGGEQYF
>15|TRBV5-4|TRBD1
CASSLAAGGDEKLFF
>14|TRBV6-6|TRBD1
CASSGDRVRYGYTF
>15|TRBV7-3|NA
CASSLVAQMNTEAFF
>12|TRBV28|NA
CAALGTTNEQFF
>13|TRBV30|NA
CAWSVLGTATRFF
>15|TRBV4-3|TRBD1
CASSQGAGTAGPQHF
>14|TRBV5-6|NA
CASSLVGGTGELFF
>15|TRBV19|TRBD1
CASSTGQATWYGYTF
>14|TRBV6-1|TRBD2
CASRASGSYNEQFF
>14|TRBV4-3|NA
CASSLTEYYTEAFF
>15|TRBV10-3|TRBD2
CAIENRLAGEGEQYF
>13|TRBV11-2|NA
CASSSDTARKLFF
>15|TRBV21-1|NA
CASSKDRGMCTEAFF
>17|TRBV10-3|NA
CAISVLGGAEGQETQYF
>13|TRBV7-8|NA
CASSLGRAYGYTF
>15|TRBV5-8|NA
CASSLASGISYEQYF
>15|TRBV9|TRBD2
CASSRTSGNTDTQYF
>13|TRBV30|NA
CAWSVQGNQPQHF
>15|TRBV2|NA
CASSETSVSNEKLFF
>16|TRBV27|TRBD2
CASSLTRTSALRTQYF
>12|TRBV6-6|TRBD1
CASRRGQGSYTF
>16|TRBV27|TRBD1
CASTNFRDREKGGYTF
>14|TRBV5-1|TRBD1
CASSPDRGQEKLFF
>16|TRBV7-2|NA
CASSLLSILGAGELFF
>14|TRBV5-1|NA
CASSYSPGITIQYF
>14|TRBV6-1|TRBD1
CASTTGQGIGGYTF
>12|TRBV15|NA
CATSSSGSEQYF
>15|TRBV9|NA
CASSVAPGNSYEQYF
>12|TRBV19|NA
CAGGAREYGYTF
>18|TRBV27|TRBD2
CASSRGLAGGPGTDTQYF
>14|TRBV7-2|NA
CASSFRRDQNEQFF
>15|TRBV27|TRBD1
CASRGVGQGDYEQYF
>18|TRBV5-1|NA
CASSQDTPGRQFYNEQFF
>15|TRBV10-1|NA
CASSESATSTDTQYF
>14|TRBV29-1|NA
CSAGTASYTDTQYF
>15|TRBV9|TRBD1
CASSVEGWDRASYTF
>14|TRBV19|NA
CASSRNTANYGYTF
>15|TRBV25-1|NA
CASSESGAGAETQYF
>14|TRBV6-5|NA
CASKYEGGSYEQYF
>15|TRBV10-3|NA
CAISARAPNTGELFF